What follows are 24 T cell receptor beta chains derived from one specimen sequenced in a study of human T cells and chemical hapten exposure. The sample's time point: patch test 1, 2 weeks after DPC sensitization. As to treatment: therapeutic diphenylcyclopropenone sensitization with weekly scalp DPC. TCRdb used MiXCR to reprocess the RACE reads, holding one entry per CDR3 protein. The data show around 340,000 distinct CDR3 sequences, roughly 6.9% seen once. This sample comprised whole blood, obtained in connection with sensitization to the hapten diphenylcyclopropenone (DPC). These receptors were collected from a young woman with alopecia areata. Some clones in this sample may be carry-over from other donors' samples.

This clonotype showed up many times. The rearrangement links TRBV2 to TRBJ1-2; 10 nucleotides line up with TRBD1. CDR1 SNHLY and CDR2 FYNNEI come from the germline V gene. The CDR3 is made up of 14 amino acids. Trimming removed 6 bases from V and 4 bases from J; junction bases left unmatched: 5. This chain's CDR3 is CASSSDRGFYGYTF. In DNA form, the CDR3 reads TGTGCCAGCAGCTCGGACAGGGGGTTCTATGGCTACACCTTC.

This clonotype was detected a few times. V is TRBV14 and J is TRBJ2-6; D is unresolved. The germline V gene has CDR1 SGHDN and CDR2 FVKESK. The CDR3 extends over 18 amino acids. The ends were cut back, 2 bases at V and 4 bases at J, with 18 bases in the middle. The CDR3 DNA reads as TGTGCCAGCAGCCAACTCGCCAGGACGAGCGCCGGGGCCAACGTCCTGACTTTC. Its protein product is CASSQLARTSAGANVLTF.

This clonotype was picked up a small number of times. The rearrangement uses TRBV7-8 and TRBJ1-4; the match to TRBD1 covers 9 bases. In germline, CDR1 is SGHVS, CDR2 FQNEAQ. The CDR3 contains 14 residues. J gave up 7 bases and V 5 bases, and 5 bases lay outside the gene matches. The CDR3 is CASSRDRAREKLFF. The CDR3 DNA is TGTGCCAGCAGCCGGGACAGGGCTCGTGAAAAACTGTTTTTT.

This clonotype has just a few counts. The J gene is TRBJ2-7, the V gene TRBV27; D perhaps matches TRBD1 (5 bases). V dropped 2 bases and J dropped 5 bases, with 13 bases sitting between them. This CDR3 is built from 14 residues. Germline V gives CDR1 MNHEY, CDR2 SMNVEV (reference sequence). In DNA, the CDR3 is TGTGCCAGCAGTTTAACCAGGGTCGCCCACGAGCAGTACTTC. It translates to CASSLTRVAHEQYF.

This clonotype came up many times. The CDR3: CASSPRTGRFTDTQYF. CDR3 nucleotides: TGTGCCAGCAGCCCCCGGACAGGGAGATTCACAGATACGCAGTATTTT. The rearrangement uses TRBV11-3 and TRBJ2-3, with TRBD1 identical over 8 bases. From germline, CDR1 is SGHNT and CDR2 YENEEA. The length of the CDR3 is 16 residues. Unmatched junction bases numbered 9, after V lost 5 bases and J lost 2 bases.

The chain couples TRBV28 to TRBJ1-5; D is possibly TRBD1 (5 bases). The V end lost 2 bases, the J end lost 7 bases, and 9 bases lay between the germline ends. The CDR3 sequence is 13 residues long. The germline V gene encodes CDR1 MDHEN and CDR2 SYDVKM. Here the CDR3 DNA reads TGTGCCAGCAGTTTAGTGGCAGGGCAGCCCCAGCATTTT. It is translated as CASSLVAGQPQHF.

This clonotype showed up just a few times. V is TRBV7-9 and J is TRBJ2-2; D remains ambiguous. The CDR3 is 13 residues long. CDR1 and CDR2 from the germline V gene are SEHNR and FQNEAQ (reference sequence). V lost 7 bases and J lost 4, with 10 bases in between. The CDR3: CASTPWSTGELFF. The CDR3 DNA sequence: TGTGCCAGCACCCCGTGGTCCACCGGGGAGCTGTTTTTT. Combining the CDR3 with reference TRBV7-9 and TRBJ2-2 gives the whole variable domain DTGVSQNPRHKITKRGQNVTFRCDPISEHNRLYWYRQTLGQGPEFLTYFQNEAQLEKSRLLSDRFSAERPKGSFSTLEIQRTEQGDSAMYLCASTPWSTGELFFGEGSRLTVL.

The sample holds a few counts of this clonotype. The chain uses TRBV6-1 and TRBJ1-4; no definite D call. V was pared by 0 bases and J by 2 bases, with 4 bases between. The V gene's germline CDR1 is MNHNS and CDR2 SASEGT. CDR3 length: 14 residues. As DNA, the CDR3 is TGTGCCAGCAGTGAAGCAGGGACTAATGAAAAACTGTTTTTT. This gives the protein CASSEAGTNEKLFF.

The chain links TRBV7-9 to TRBJ1-1; D remains unclear. Trimming took off 7 bases at V and 6 bases at J, with 0 bases between the two ends. CDR3 length: 8 residues. Germline assignment: CDR1 SEHNR and CDR2 FQNEAQ (reference sequence). Here the CDR3 reads CASTEAFF. Here the CDR3 DNA reads TGTGCCAGCACTGAAGCTTTCTTT.

The rearrangement links TRBV5-4 to TRBJ2-6; no firm D call. CDR3 length: 15 amino acids. Germline assignment: CDR1 SGHNT and CDR2 YYREEE (reference sequence). V was clipped by 2 bases and J by 2 bases, with 8 bases between them. The CDR3 protein is CASSLDIAGANVLTF. For the CDR3, the DNA is TGTGCCAGCAGCTTAGACATTGCTGGGGCCAACGTCCTGACTTTC.

V and J are TRBV4-3 and TRBJ1-5; D perhaps matches TRBD1 (6 bases). V was pared by 3 bases and J by 3 bases, with 12 bases between. This CDR3 contains 15 residues. Germline lookup yields CDR1 LGHNA and CDR2 YSLEER. The CDR3 reads CASSQYPGVNQPQHF. Here the CDR3 DNA reads TGCGCCAGCAGCCAGTATCCAGGGGTCAATCAGCCCCAGCATTTT.

This clonotype was detected ten times or more. The chain employs TRBV12-3 or TRBV12-4 and TRBJ2-3, with D tentatively TRBD2 (6 bases). The CDR3 length is 12 residues. V lost 5 bases and J lost 9, with 12 bases in between. This chain's CDR3 is CASSGTPRTQYF. CDR3 nucleotides: TGTGCCAGCAGTGGGACTCCCCGCACGCAGTATTTT.

The chain is built from TRBV28 and TRBJ2-7, with 8 nucleotides matching TRBD1. The length of the CDR3 is 13 residues. Germline V gene sequence: CDR1 MDHEN, CDR2 SYDVKM. Trimming took 5 bases from V and 7 from J; bases not matched to a gene: 7. CDR3 sequence reads: CASSARDRREQYF. In DNA form, the CDR3 reads TGTGCCAGCAGTGCGAGGGACAGGCGTGAGCAGTACTTC.

This clonotype was seen only a few times. The chain combines TRBV19 with TRBJ2-2, with D perhaps matching TRBD1 (5 bases). V was trimmed by 7 bases and J by 5 bases, leaving 14 bases between them. There are 14 residues in the CDR3. The germline gives CDR1 LNHDA, CDR2 SQIVND (reference sequence). The CDR3 DNA is TGTGCCAGTACCCAAATAGGGGATACCGGGGAGCTGTTTTTT. Translation: CASTQIGDTGELFF. The full variable domain, with the rest looked up from reference TRBV19 and TRBJ2-2, is DGGITQSPKYLFRKEGQNVTLSCEQNLNHDAMYWYRQDPGQGLRLIYYSQIVNDFQKGDIAEGYSVSREKKESFPLTVTSAQKNPTAFYLCASTQIGDTGELFFGEGSRLTVL.

This clonotype came up many times. The chain carries TRBV4-1 and TRBJ1-4, with D hard to call. V was pared by 0 bases and J by 8 bases, with 16 bases between. The CDR3 sequence is 16 residues long. Germline V gene lookup returns CDR1 MGHRA and CDR2 YSYEKL. The CDR3 DNA follows: TGCGCCAGCAGCCAAGAACCATCTAAGGGAGCCGAAAAACTGTTTTTT. Protein product: CASSQEPSKGAEKLFF.

This clonotype was seen many times. The CDR3 region is CASRASTGEQYF. DNA for the CDR3: TGTGCCAGCAGGGCAAGCACCGGCGAGCAGTACTTC. V is TRBV3-1 and J is TRBJ2-7, with unresolved D. V lost 6 bases and J 6 bases, leaving 12 bases between the germline ends. This CDR3 has 12 residues. Germline-derived CDR1 and CDR2 are LGHDT and YNNKEL (reference sequence).

The table lists this clonotype with many counts. V gene TRBV29-1 combines with J gene TRBJ2-3; tentative D call: TRBD1 (6 bases). This CDR3 comprises 15 residues. The ends were cut back, 5 bases at V and 0 bases at J, with 15 bases in the middle. Germline CDR1 is SQVTM and CDR2 is ANQGSEA. CDR3 sequence reads: CSVWSGQISTDTQYF. CDR3 nucleotide sequence: TGCAGCGTTTGGAGTGGACAGATTAGCACAGATACGCAGTATTTT.

The chain combines TRBV5-6 with TRBJ2-7; D is ambiguous. Germline values: CDR1 SGHDT, CDR2 YYEEEE. Trimming removed 0 bases from V and 7 bases from J, with 8 bases in between. This CDR3 is 12 amino acids long. CDR3 loop: CASSLARREQYF. The CDR3 DNA sequence: TGTGCCAGCAGCTTGGCCCGCAGGGAGCAGTACTTC. Full variable domain (missing parts from reference TRBV5-6 and TRBJ2-7): DAGVTQSPTHLIKTRGQQVTLRCSPKSGHDTVSWYQQALGQGPQFIFQYYEEEERQRGNFPDRFSGHQFPNYSSELNVNALLLGDSALYLCASSLARREQYFGPGTRLTVT.

This chain joins TRBV5-1 and TRBJ2-7; 10 bases are shared with TRBD2. Germline loops: CDR1 SGHRS, CDR2 YFSETQ. The CDR3 has 16 residues. V lost 1 base to trimming and J lost 0 bases; unmatched junction nucleotides: 4. The CDR3 loop reads CASSLTGLADSYEQYF. In DNA form, the CDR3 reads TGCGCCAGCAGCTTGACAGGACTAGCGGACTCCTACGAGCAGTACTTC. Full variable domain (missing parts from reference TRBV5-1 and TRBJ2-7): KAGVTQTPRYLIKTRGQQVTLSCSPISGHRSVSWYQQTPGQGLQFLFEYFSETQRNKGNFPGRFSGRQFSNSRSEMNVSTLELGDSALYLCASSLTGLADSYEQYFGPGTRLTVT.

The chain uses TRBV5-1 and TRBJ2-1; no firm D call. The CDR3 is 12 amino acids. From germline, CDR1 is SGHRS and CDR2 YFSETQ. Trimming removed 2 bases at V and 7 bases at J, with 7 bases between. In DNA form, the CDR3 reads TGCGCCAGCAGCTTAGTCAGGAATGAGCAGTTCTTC. Encoded protein: CASSLVRNEQFF.

This clonotype was observed a few times. The gene calls are TRBV5-1 and TRBJ1-1; TRBD1 aligns across 9 bases. Germline trimming cut 4 bases from V and 3 bases from J; bases unmatched to any gene: 4. The CDR3 has 14 residues. Germline loops: CDR1 SGHRS, CDR2 YFSETQ. The CDR3 sequence is CASSTGQGYTEAFF. In nucleotides, the CDR3 is TGCGCCAGCAGCACAGGACAGGGGTACACTGAAGCTTTCTTT.

The chain couples TRBV10-3 to TRBJ1-5; 9 nucleotides align to TRBD1. The germline gives CDR1 ENHRY, CDR2 SYGVKD. With 8 bases clipped from V and 6 bases from J, the junction kept 5 bases outside the gene matches. CDR3 length equals 13 residues. In DNA, the CDR3 is TGTGCCATCGGCGGACAGGGGAGTCAGCCCCAGCATTTT. Amino acids: CAIGGQGSQPQHF.

The rearrangement joins TRBV6-2 or TRBV6-3 to TRBJ2-3; 10 bases match TRBD2. With 8 bases clipped from V and 2 bases from J, the junction kept 4 bases outside the gene matches. The CDR3 contains 14 residues. CDR1 and CDR2 from the germline V gene are MNHEY and SVGEGT. CDR3 nucleotides: TGTGCCAGCGGGAGCGGGGGGGCCACAGATACGCAGTATTTT. The encoded protein is CASGSGGATDTQYF.

This clonotype was seen a few times. The J gene is TRBJ2-7, the V gene TRBV11-2; 9 bases match TRBD1. CDR1 is SGHAT, CDR2 FQNNGV, per germline. V was clipped by 5 bases and J by 6 bases; unmatched bases: 8. The CDR3 is 14 amino acids. The CDR3 is CASSPWTGEGEQYF. The CDR3 nucleotides are TGTGCCAGCAGCCCCTGGACAGGGGAGGGCGAGCAGTACTTC.